The 8 T cell receptor beta chains reported below all come from one sample, sequenced in a study of memory CD4+ T cells and cytomegalovirus serostatus. Libraries were prepared by immunoSEQ multiplex PCR; TCRdb keeps only in-frame clonotypes and omits some of them. The repertoire has around 76,000 clones, 78% of them found once; the top ten carry 2% to 3%. Single viable CD3+CD4+CD8-CD45RO+ cells were sorted as the memory CD4+ T cells. Sequencing was carried out using memory CD4+ T cells from blood. Receptors originate from an adult in good health and CMV-seropositive.

The J gene is TRBJ2-2, the V gene TRBV19; 7 nucleotides line up with TRBD1. Germline V gene data show CDR1 as LNHDA and CDR2 as SQIVND (reference sequence). The CDR3 spans 15 residues. The V segment lost 6 bases and the J segment 5 bases; nucleotides outside the gene matches: 9. CDR3 DNA sequence: TGTGCCAGTAGGGGCCAGGGGGATCGGACCGGGGAGCTGTTTTTT. Its translation: CASRGQGDRTGELFF.

The V and J genes are TRBV19 and TRBJ1-1; 7 bases agree with TRBD1. The germline CDR1 and CDR2 sequences are LNHDA and SQIVND (reference sequence). The V and J ends lost 2 bases and 0 bases, in that order; junction bases with no gene match: 9. The CDR3 loop spans 17 amino acids. The DNA of the CDR3 is TGTGCCAGTAGTATAAGGAAAGACAGGGTAATGAACACTGAAGCTTTCTTT. As protein: CASSIRKDRVMNTEAFF. Full variable domain (outside the CDR3, taken from reference TRBV19 and TRBJ1-1): DGGITQSPKYLFRKEGQNVTLSCEQNLNHDAMYWYRQDPGQGLRLIYYSQIVNDFQKGDIAEGYSVSREKKESFPLTVTSAQKNPTAFYLCASSIRKDRVMNTEAFFGQGTRLTVV.

This chain joins TRBV9 and TRBJ2-1; D is undetermined. Deletions cut 0 bases from V and 5 bases from J, with 15 bases between. Germline lookup yields CDR1 SGDLS and CDR2 YYNGEE. CDR3 length: 16 residues. CDR3 sequence (DNA): TGTGCCAGCAGCGTAGATGGGGATGCCGGCCACAATGAGCAGTTCTTC. It specifies CASSVDGDAGHNEQFF. The complete variable domain, with remaining parts taken from reference TRBV9 and TRBJ2-1, reads DSGVTQTPKHLITATGQRVTLRCSPRSGDLSVYWYQQSLDQGLQFLIQYYNGEERAKGNILERFSAQQFPDLHSELNLSSLELGDSALYFCASSVDGDAGHNEQFFGPGTRLTVL.

This CDR3 is CSGEGSTDTQYF. The CDR3 DNA reads TGCAGCGGGGAAGGCTCCACAGATACGCAGTATTTT. The chain is built from TRBV29-1 and TRBJ2-3; D unresolved. This CDR3 has 12 amino acids. From germline, CDR1 is SQVTM and CDR2 ANQGSEA. With 7 bases removed from V and 2 bases from J, the gap between germline ends came to 10 bases.

The rearrangement uses TRBV9 and TRBJ2-1; 11 nucleotides agree with TRBD2. Germline lookup yields CDR1 SGDLS and CDR2 YYNGEE. The CDR3 has 15 residues. The ends lost 0 bases at V and 10 bases at J; junction bases unmatched: 6. CDR3 nucleotide sequence: TGTGCCAGCAGCGTAGAACTAGCGGGAGTAGAGGAGCAGTTCTTC. Translated, it gives CASSVELAGVEEQFF. Together with reference TRBV9 and TRBJ2-1, the CDR3 gives the full variable domain: DSGVTQTPKHLITATGQRVTLRCSPRSGDLSVYWYQQSLDQGLQFLIQYYNGEERAKGNILERFSAQQFPDLHSELNLSSLELGDSALYFCASSVELAGVEEQFFGPGTRLTVL.

The chain carries TRBV4-2 and TRBJ1-1; no reliable D call. This CDR3 is built from 15 residues. V lost 0 bases, J lost 1 base, and 9 bases lay in between. Per germline, CDR1 LGHNA and CDR2 YNFKEQ. The CDR3 protein is CASSQDGGENTEAFF. CDR3 coding DNA: TGTGCCAGCAGCCAAGATGGTGGGGAGAACACTGAAGCTTTCTTT.

The chain combines TRBV7-9 with TRBJ1-1; a possible D gene is TRBD1 (6 bases). Per germline, CDR1 SEHNR and CDR2 FQNEAQ (reference sequence). This CDR3 is 13 amino acids long. With 3 bases removed from V and 6 bases from J, the gap between germline ends came to 11 bases. This CDR3 reads CASSFTGYAEAFF. For the CDR3, the DNA is TGTGCCAGCAGCTTCACAGGGTACGCTGAAGCTTTCTTT.

This clone was seen a handful of times. The rearrangement links TRBV27 to TRBJ2-7, with 9 positions matching TRBD1. This CDR3 spans 15 amino acids. The V segment lost 8 bases and the J segment 7 bases; nucleotides outside the gene matches: 15. Germline CDR1 is MNHEY and CDR2 is SMNVEV (reference sequence). CDR3 in DNA: TGTGCCAGCTGTCCTTACGGGACAGGGTTTGGGGAGCAGTACTTC. This gives the protein CASCPYGTGFGEQYF.